Listed below are T cell receptor beta chains from one sample, sequenced in a study of T cell repertoires in cytomegalovirus infection. One entry per CDR3 protein, called by TCRdb with MiXCR from the reads. This sample has 600,000 to 700,000 distinct CDR3 sequences, with around 31% found just once. These receptors have no known antigen. The sample in question was cultured PBMCs, obtained from culture after CMV antigen stimulation. These receptors all stem from a human donor in good health (CMV status not recorded). Some clones in this sample may be carry-over from other donors' samples. Both conserved end residues are part of each CDR3. Size is stated for part of the rows, as once, few or many counts, or as a class when the clone is expanded.

.	TRBV7-2	TRBJ2-3	CASSLLGAADTQYF
.	TRBV7-6	TRBJ2-1	CASSLNDYEQFF
few	TRBV12-3/TRBV12-4	TRBJ2-3	CASRPHLDTQYF
.	TRBV12-3/TRBV12-4	TRBJ1-1	CASSLDHMNTEAFF
few	TRBV18	TRBJ1-4	CASSPVGQGNEKLFF
.	TRBV12-3/TRBV12-4	TRBJ2-5	CASSFGTSGGFETQYF
.	TRBV6-6	TRBJ1-6	CASSVGGGNSPLHF
few	TRBV19	TRBJ1-2	CASSITGGGYTF
.	TRBV20-1	TRBJ2-5	CSARDGQGRETQYF
few	TRBV5-5	TRBJ2-5	CASSPGQGSRETQYF
few	TRBV7-9	TRBJ2-7	CASSLGSLEQYF
few	TRBV6-5	TRBJ1-1	CASSLAGPMNTEAFF
many	TRBV7-2	TRBJ1-1	CASSGGFYTEAFF
few	TRBV18	TRBJ1-2	CASSPMGGYTF
.	TRBV29-1	TRBJ2-7	CSAVSGQDSYEQYF
.	TRBV7-2	TRBJ2-1	CASSLVWMGDNEQFF
.	TRBV10-3	TRBJ1-6	CAIRQGLSNSPLHF
few	TRBV2	TRBJ1-2	CASRGQVNYGYTF
.	TRBV5-1	TRBJ1-2	CASSGGTSNYGYTF
.	TRBV2	TRBJ2-1	CASSDWGYNEQFF
.	TRBV2	TRBJ2-3	CASRALNLGTDTQYF
.	TRBV10-3	TRBJ2-7	CASIQLGQATYEQYF
few	TRBV27	TRBJ2-3	CASSLGWNTDTQYF
.	TRBV11-2	TRBJ2-4	CASSLRGTSGGKIAKNIQYF
.	TRBV12-3/TRBV12-4	TRBJ1-6	CASGGGNSPLHF
.	TRBV10-3	TRBJ1-2	CATNLKGGRDYGYTF
many	TRBV7-6	TRBJ1-1	CASSPQGTEAFF
.	TRBV20-1	TRBJ2-5	CSARPFGRAAETQYF
.	TRBV20-1	TRBJ1-5	CSATRNSPDSNQPQHF
few	TRBV7-6	TRBJ2-7	CASSWTAGTAAGEQYF
.	TRBV20-1	TRBJ1-2	CSAGDRKHNYGYTF
.	TRBV5-6	TRBJ1-4	CASSLDPGTGEKLFF
.	TRBV7-2	TRBJ2-7	CASSLFQHSYEQYF
.	TRBV7-2	TRBJ2-7	CASSLTGYYEQYF
.	TRBV6-2/TRBV6-3	TRBJ2-1	CASGIYNEQFF
few	TRBV20-1	TRBJ2-4	CSARAAAGNSKNIQYF
once	TRBV10-3	TRBJ2-7	CAISERGTRVGEQYF